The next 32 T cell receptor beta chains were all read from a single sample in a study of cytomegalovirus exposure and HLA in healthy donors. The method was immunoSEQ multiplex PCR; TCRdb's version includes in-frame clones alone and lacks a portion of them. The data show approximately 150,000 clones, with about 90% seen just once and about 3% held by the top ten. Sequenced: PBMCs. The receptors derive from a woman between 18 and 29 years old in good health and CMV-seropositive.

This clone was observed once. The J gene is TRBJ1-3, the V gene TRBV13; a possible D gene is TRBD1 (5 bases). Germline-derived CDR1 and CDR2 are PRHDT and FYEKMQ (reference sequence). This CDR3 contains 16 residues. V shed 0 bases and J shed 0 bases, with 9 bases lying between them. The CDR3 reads CASSLGTGFSGNTIYF. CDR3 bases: TGTGCCAGCAGCTTAGGAACAGGCTTCTCTGGAAACACCATATATTTT.

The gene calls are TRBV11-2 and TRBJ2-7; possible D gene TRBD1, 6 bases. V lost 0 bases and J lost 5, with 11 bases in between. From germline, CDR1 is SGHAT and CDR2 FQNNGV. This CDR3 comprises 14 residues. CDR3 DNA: TGTGCCAGCAGCTTAGATAACAGGGTCCACGAGCAGTACTTC. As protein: CASSLDNRVHEQYF.

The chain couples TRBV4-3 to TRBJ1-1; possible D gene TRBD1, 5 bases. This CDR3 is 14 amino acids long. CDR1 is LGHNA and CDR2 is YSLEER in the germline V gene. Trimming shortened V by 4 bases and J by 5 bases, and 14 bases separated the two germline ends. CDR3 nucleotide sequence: TGCGCCAGCAGCCCCGGTGGGGGGGGGACTGAAGCTTTCTTT. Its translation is CASSPGGGGTEAFF.

The CDR3 spells CASSPTATRNTIYF. DNA of the CDR3: TGTGCCAGCAGTCCCACTGCTACCCGAAACACCATATATTTT. V and J are TRBV6-5 and TRBJ1-3, with D uncertain. The germline V and J ends were trimmed by 5 bases and 5 bases, with 13 bases remaining between them. Germline loops: CDR1 MNHEY, CDR2 SVGAGI. The CDR3 runs to 14 residues.

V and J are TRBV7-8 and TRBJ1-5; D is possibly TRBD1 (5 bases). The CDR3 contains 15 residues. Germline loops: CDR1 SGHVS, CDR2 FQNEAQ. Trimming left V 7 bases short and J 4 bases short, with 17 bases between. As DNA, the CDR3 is TGTGCCAGCACCGGGGGAGGGGACCCTAATCAGCCCCAGCATTTT. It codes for CASTGGGDPNQPQHF.

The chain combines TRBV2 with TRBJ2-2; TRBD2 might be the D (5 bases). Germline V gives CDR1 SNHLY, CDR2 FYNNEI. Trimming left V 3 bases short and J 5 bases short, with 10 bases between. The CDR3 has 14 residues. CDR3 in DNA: TGTGCCAGCAGTGATAGGTGGAGGACCGGGGAGCTGTTTTTT. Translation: CASSDRWRTGELFF.

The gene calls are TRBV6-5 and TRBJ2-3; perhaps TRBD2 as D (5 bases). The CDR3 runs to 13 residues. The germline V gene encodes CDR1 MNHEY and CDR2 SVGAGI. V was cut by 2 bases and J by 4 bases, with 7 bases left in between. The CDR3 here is CASSYRGPDTQYF. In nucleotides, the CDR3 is TGTGCCAGCAGTTACAGAGGGCCAGATACGCAGTATTTT.

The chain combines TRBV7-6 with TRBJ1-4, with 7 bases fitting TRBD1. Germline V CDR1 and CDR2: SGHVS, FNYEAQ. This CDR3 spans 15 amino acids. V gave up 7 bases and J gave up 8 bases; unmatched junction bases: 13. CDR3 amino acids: CASTTNTGEREKLFF. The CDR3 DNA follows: TGTGCCAGCACAACGAATACAGGGGAGCGCGAAAAACTGTTTTTT.

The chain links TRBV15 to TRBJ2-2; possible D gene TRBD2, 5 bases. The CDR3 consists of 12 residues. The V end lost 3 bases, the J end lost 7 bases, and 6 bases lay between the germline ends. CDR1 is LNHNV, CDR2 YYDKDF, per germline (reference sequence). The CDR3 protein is CATSSGIGELFF. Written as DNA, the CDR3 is TGTGCCACCAGCAGCGGGATCGGGGAGCTGTTTTTT.

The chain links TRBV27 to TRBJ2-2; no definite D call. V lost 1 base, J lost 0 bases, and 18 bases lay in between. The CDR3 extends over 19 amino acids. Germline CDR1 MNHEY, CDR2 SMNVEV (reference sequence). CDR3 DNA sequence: TGTGCCAGCAGTTTATTCGCTGTTGTCAGAACCACGAACACCGGGGAGCTGTTTTTT. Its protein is CASSLFAVVRTTNTGELFF.

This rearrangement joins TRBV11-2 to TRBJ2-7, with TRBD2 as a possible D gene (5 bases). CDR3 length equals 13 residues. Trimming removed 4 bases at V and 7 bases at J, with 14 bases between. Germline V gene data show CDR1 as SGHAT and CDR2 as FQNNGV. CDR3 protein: CASSWNGLSEQYF. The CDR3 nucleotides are TGTGCCAGCAGCTGGAACGGACTTTCGGAGCAGTACTTC. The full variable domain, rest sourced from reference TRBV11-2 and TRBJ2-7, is EAGVAQSPRYKIIEKRQSVAFWCNPISGHATLYWYQQILGQGPKLLIQFQNNGVVDDSQLPKDRFSAERLKGVDSTLKIQPAKLEDSAVYLCASSWNGLSEQYFGPGTRLTVT.

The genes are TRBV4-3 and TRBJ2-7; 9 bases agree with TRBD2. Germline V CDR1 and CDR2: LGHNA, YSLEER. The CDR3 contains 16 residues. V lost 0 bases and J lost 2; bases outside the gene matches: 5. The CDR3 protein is CASSQDIAGVTYEQYF. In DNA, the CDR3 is TGCGCCAGCAGCCAAGATATAGCGGGAGTGACCTACGAGCAGTACTTC.

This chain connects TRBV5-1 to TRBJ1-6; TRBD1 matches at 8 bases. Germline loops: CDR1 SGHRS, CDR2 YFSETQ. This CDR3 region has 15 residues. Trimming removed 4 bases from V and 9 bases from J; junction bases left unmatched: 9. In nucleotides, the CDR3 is TGCGCCAGCAGCCTGACAGGGGAGTACGGTTCACCCCTCCACTTT. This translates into CASSLTGEYGSPLHF.

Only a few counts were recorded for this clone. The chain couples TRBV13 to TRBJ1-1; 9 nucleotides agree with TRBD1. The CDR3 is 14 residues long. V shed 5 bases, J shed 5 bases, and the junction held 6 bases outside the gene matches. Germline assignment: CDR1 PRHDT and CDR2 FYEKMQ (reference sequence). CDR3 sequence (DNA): TGTGCCAGCAGCGAGGACAGGGGAAGTACTGAAGCTTTCTTT. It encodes CASSEDRGSTEAFF.

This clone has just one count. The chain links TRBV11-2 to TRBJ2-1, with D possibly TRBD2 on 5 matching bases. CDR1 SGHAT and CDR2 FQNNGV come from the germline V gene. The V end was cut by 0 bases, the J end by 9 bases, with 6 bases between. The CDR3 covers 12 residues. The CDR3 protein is CASSLDLAEQFF. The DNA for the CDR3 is TGTGCCAGCAGCTTAGATCTAGCTGAGCAGTTCTTC. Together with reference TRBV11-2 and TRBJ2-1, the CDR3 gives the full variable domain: EAGVAQSPRYKIIEKRQSVAFWCNPISGHATLYWYQQILGQGPKLLIQFQNNGVVDDSQLPKDRFSAERLKGVDSTLKIQPAKLEDSAVYLCASSLDLAEQFFGPGTRLTVL.

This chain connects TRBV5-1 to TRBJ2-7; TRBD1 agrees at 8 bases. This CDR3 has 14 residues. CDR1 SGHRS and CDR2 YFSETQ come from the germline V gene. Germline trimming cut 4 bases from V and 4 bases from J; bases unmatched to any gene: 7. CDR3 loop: CASSGQGGLYEQYF. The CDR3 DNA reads TGCGCCAGCAGCGGACAGGGCGGGTTGTACGAGCAGTACTTC.

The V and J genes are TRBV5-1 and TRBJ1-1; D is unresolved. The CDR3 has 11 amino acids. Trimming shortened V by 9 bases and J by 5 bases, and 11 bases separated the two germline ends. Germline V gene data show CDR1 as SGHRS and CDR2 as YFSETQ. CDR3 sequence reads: CAKTGDTEAFF. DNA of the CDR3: TGCGCCAAAACCGGGGATACTGAAGCTTTCTTT.

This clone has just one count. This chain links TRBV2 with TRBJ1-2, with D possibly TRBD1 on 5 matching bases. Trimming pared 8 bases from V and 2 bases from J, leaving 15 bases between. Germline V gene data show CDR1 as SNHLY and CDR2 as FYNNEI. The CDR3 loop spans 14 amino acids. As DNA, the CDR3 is TGTGCCAGCGAGCGCAGGGCTCTAAACTATGGCTACACCTTC. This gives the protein CASERRALNYGYTF.

The CDR3 here is CAWSVVGGTDTQYF. The CDR3 DNA reads TGTGCCTGGAGTGTCGTCGGGGGCACAGATACGCAGTATTTT. The genes are TRBV30 and TRBJ2-3; TRBD2 might be the D (5 bases). Germline loops: CDR1 GTSNPN, CDR2 SVGIG (reference sequence). V shed 0 bases and J shed 1 base, with 8 bases lying between them. This CDR3 has 14 amino acids.

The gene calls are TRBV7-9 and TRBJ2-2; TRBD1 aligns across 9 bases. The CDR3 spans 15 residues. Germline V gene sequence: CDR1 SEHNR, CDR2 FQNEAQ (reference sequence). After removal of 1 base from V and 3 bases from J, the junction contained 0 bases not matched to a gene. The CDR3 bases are TGTGCCAGCAGCTTAGGGACAGGGGACACCGGGGAGCTGTTTTTT. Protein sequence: CASSLGTGDTGELFF.

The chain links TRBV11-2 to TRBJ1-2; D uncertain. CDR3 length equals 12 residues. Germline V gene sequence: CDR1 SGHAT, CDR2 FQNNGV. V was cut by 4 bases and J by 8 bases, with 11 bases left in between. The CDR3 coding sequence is TGTGCCAGCAGCTCCCAGGTCGGCGGCTACACCTTC. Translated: CASSSQVGGYTF.

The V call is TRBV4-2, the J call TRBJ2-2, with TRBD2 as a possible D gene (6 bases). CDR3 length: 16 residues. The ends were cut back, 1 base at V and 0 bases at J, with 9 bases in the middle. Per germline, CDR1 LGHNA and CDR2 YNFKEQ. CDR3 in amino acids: CASSQVPGANTGELFF. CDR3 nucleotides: TGTGCCAGCAGCCAAGTCCCGGGAGCGAACACCGGGGAGCTGTTTTTT.

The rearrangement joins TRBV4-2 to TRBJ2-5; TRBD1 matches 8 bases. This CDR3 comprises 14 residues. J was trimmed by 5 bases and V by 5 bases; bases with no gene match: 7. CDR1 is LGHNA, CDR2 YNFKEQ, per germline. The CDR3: CASSTRTGRETQYF. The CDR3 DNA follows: TGTGCCAGCAGCACCCGGACAGGGAGGGAGACCCAGTACTTC.

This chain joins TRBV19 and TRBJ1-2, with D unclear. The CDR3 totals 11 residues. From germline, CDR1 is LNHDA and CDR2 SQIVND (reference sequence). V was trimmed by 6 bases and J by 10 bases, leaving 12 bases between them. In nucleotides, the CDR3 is TGTGCCAGTAGCTTGGAGCAATTCTACACCTTC. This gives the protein CASSLEQFYTF.

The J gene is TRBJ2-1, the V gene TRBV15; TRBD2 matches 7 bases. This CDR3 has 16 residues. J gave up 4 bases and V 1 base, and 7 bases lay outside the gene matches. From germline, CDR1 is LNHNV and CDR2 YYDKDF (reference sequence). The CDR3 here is CATSRGVTSAYNEQFF. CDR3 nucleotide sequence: TGTGCCACCAGCAGAGGGGTTACTAGCGCGTACAATGAGCAGTTCTTC.

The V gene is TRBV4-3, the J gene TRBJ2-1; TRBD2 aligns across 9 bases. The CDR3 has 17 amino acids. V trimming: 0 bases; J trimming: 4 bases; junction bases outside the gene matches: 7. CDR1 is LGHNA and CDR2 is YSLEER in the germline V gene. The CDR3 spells CASSQDIGLATYNEQFF. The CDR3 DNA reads TGCGCCAGCAGCCAAGATATAGGACTAGCGACTTACAATGAGCAGTTCTTC.

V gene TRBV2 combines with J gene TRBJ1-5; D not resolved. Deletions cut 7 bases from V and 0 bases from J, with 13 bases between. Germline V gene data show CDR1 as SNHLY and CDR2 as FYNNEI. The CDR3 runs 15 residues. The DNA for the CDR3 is TGTGCCAGCACCCGACGGGTTAATAGCAATCAGCCCCAGCATTTT. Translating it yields CASTRRVNSNQPQHF.

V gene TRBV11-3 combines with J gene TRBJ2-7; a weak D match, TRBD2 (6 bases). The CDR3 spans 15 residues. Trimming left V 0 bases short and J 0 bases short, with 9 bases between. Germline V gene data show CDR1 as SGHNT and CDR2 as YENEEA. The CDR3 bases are TGTGCCAGCAGCTTAGATAGTAGCGGCTCCTACGAGCAGTACTTC. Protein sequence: CASSLDSSGSYEQYF.

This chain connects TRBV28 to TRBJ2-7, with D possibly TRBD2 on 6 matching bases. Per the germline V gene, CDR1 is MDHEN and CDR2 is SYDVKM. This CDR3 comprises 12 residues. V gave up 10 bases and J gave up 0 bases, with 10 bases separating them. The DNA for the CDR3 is TGTGCCACGGGAGTCCTCTCCTACGAGCAGTACTTC. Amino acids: CATGVLSYEQYF.

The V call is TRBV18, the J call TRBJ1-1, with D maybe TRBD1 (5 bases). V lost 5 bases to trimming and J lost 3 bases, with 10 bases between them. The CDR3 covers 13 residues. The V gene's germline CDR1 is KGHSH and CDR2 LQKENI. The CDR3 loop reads CASSVPGDTEAFF. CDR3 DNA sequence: TGTGCCAGCTCAGTGCCGGGGGACACTGAAGCTTTCTTT.

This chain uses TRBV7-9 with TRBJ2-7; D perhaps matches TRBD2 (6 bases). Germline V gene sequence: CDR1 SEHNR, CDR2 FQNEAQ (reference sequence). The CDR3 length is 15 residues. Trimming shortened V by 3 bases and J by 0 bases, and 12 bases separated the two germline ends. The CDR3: CASSFTGLDSYEQYF. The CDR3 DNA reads TGTGCCAGCAGCTTTACGGGACTCGACTCCTACGAGCAGTACTTC.

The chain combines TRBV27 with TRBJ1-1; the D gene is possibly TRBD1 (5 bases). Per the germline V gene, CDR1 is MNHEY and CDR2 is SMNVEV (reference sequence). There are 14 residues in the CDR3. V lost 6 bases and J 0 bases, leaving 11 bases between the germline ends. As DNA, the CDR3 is TGTGCCAGCAGCCTGCGGGGCCTGAACACTGAAGCTTTCTTT. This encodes CASSLRGLNTEAFF.